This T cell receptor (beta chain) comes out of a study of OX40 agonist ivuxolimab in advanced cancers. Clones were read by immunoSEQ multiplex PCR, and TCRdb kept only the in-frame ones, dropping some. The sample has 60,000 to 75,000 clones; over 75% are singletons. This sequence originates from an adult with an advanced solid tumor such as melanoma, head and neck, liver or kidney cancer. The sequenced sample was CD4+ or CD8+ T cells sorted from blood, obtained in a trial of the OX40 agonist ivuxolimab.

The CDR3 loop is CASSPPGGGEAFF. As DNA, the CDR3 is TGTGCCAGCAGCCCTCCCGGTGGTGGTGAAGCTTTCTTT. The rearrangement links TRBV7-2 to TRBJ1-1; D remains ambiguous. The length of the CDR3 is 13 residues. The germline V gene has CDR1 SGHTA and CDR2 FQGNSA. V dropped 5 bases and J dropped 7 bases, with 14 bases sitting between them.